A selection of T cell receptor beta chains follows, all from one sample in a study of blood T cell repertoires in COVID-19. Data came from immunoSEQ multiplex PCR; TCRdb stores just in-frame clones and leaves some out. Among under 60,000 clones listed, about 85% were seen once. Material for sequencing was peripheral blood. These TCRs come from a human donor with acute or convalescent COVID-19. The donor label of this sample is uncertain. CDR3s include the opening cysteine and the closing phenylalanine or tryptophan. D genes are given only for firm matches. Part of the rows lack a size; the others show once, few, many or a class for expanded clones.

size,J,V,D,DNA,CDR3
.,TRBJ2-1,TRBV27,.,TGTGCCAGCAGTTTAGACAGTTTCTCCTACAATGAGCAGTTCTTC,CASSLDSFSYNEQFF
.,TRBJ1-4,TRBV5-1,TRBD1,TGCGCCAGCAGGGGTGGGACAGGGCTTCCAACTAATGAAAAACTGTTTTTT,CASRGGTGLPTNEKLFF
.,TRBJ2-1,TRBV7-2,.,TGTGCCAGCGGCCTGAGGGTTTGGGTTAACCGAGGGTATGAGCAGTTCTTC,CASGLRVWVNRGYEQFF
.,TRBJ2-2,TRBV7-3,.,TGTGCCAGCAGCCTTGAGAGGAGCACCGGGGAGCTGTTTTTT,CASSLERSTGELFF
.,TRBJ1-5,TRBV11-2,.,TGTGCCAGCAGCCCGACAGAGACCAATCAGCCCCAGCATTTT,CASSPTETNQPQHF
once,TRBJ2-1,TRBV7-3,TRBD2,TGTGCCAGCAGCTCACAGACTAGCGGGGGACGCCATGAGCAGTTCTTC,CASSSQTSGGRHEQFF
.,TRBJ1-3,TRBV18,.,TGTGCCAGCTCATCCAGGTTGCGGGACACCATATATTTT,CASSSRLRDTIYF
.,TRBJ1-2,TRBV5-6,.,TGTGCCAGCAGCCAGGGTACAGGGTCCTTCCTTAACTATGGCTACACCTTC,CASSQGTGSFLNYGYTF
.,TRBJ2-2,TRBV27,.,TGTGCCGCCCAGCGTACCGCATCGAACACCGGGGAGCTGTTTTTT,CAAQRTASNTGELFF
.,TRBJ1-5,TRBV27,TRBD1,TGTGCCAGCAGACCCATAAAACAGGGGGCCGGCCAGCCCCAGCATTTT,CASRPIKQGAGQPQHF
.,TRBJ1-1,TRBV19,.,TGTGCCAGTAGGGCCGGGGGGAACACTGAAGCTTTCTTT,CASRAGGNTEAFF
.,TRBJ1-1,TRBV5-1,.,TGCGCCAGCAGCTTGGAGGCCCACGGACTACTGAACACTGAAGCTTTCTTT,CASSLEAHGLLNTEAFF
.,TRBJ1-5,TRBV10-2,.,TGCGCCAGCAGTGAGTCAGGGGAAGCGAAGCCCCAGCATTTT,CASSESGEAKPQHF
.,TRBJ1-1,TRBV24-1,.,TGTGCCACCAGTGATTTGCTGGCCCCCAGCACTGAAGCTTTCTTT,CATSDLLAPSTEAFF
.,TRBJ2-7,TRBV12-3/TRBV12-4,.,TGTGCCAGCTCAGGGGCCTACGAGCAGTACTTC,CASSGAYEQYF
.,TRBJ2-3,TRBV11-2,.,TGTGCCAGCAGCTTAGTAGGGGGTGGTACTATCACAGATACGCAGTATTTT,CASSLVGGGTITDTQYF
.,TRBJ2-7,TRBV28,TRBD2,TGTGCCAGCAGTTTAATCGGGGGGGCGCGAGAGCAGTACTTC,CASSLIGGAREQYF
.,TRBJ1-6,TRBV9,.,TGTGCCAGCAGCGTAGCGGCAGGGGAATCACCCCTCCACTTT,CASSVAAGESPLHF
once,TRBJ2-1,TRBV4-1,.,TGCGCCAGCAGCCAATACGTAGGCGGGGCCCCTTCCGAGCAGTTCTTC,CASSQYVGGAPSEQFF
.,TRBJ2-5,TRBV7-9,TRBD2,TGTGCCAGCAGTGTTGGGGGGGAACAGGAGACCCAGTACTTC,CASSVGGEQETQYF
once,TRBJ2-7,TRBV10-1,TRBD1,TGCGCCAGCAGTGATGGTACAGGGGGCGTTTACGAGCAGTACTTC,CASSDGTGGVYEQYF
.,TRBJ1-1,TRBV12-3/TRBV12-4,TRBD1,TGTGCCAGCAGTTTTCGGGACAGGCGTCATGCTTTCTTT,CASSFRDRRHAFF
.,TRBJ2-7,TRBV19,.,TGTGCCAGTAGTATAGGACAGCGAACCTACGAGCAGTACTTC,CASSIGQRTYEQYF
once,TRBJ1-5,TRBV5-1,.,TGCGCCAGCAGTCGGGAGGGACCTCAGCCCCAGCATTTT,CASSREGPQPQHF
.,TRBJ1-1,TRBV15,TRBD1,TGTGCCACCAGCAGAGATCGACAGGGCAGCACTGAAGCTTTCTTT,CATSRDRQGSTEAFF
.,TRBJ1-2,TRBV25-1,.,TGTGCCAGCAGTGTGACAGAAATGAATGGCTACACCTTC,CASSVTEMNGYTF
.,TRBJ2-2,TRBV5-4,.,TGTGCCAGCAGCCCTGGAGGGATCCCCGGGGAGCTGTTTTTT,CASSPGGIPGELFF
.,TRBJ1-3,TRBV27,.,TGTGCCAGCAGTGCGGGTTCGGGGGGAAACACCATATATTTT,CASSAGSGGNTIYF
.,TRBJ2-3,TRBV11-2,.,TGTGCCAGCAGCTTAGATCCCGTCCCCACAGATACGCAGTATTTT,CASSLDPVPTDTQYF
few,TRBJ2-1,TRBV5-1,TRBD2,TGCGCCAGCAGCCAAATTAGCGGGAGCTCCTACAATGAGCAGTTCTTC,CASSQISGSSYNEQFF
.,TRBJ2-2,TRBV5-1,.,TGCGCCAGCAGCTTGGGGACAGATGCCGGGGAGCTGTTTTTT,CASSLGTDAGELFF
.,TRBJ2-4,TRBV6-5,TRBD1,TGTGCCAGCAGTTTCCCTAGAGGACAGGGTGACATTCAGTACTTC,CASSFPRGQGDIQYF
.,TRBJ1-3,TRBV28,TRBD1,TGTGCCAGCAGTCCGCCGGACAGGGCCTCTGGAAACACCATATATTTT,CASSPPDRASGNTIYF
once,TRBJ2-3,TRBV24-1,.,TGTGCCACCAGTTGGGGCAGTGACACAGATACGCAGTATTTT,CATSWGSDTDTQYF